This TCR beta chain was identified in a study of blood T cells in healthy people across ages. Only a few counts were recorded for this clonotype. Together with a sample-barcoded 5' primer, a J-beta primer mix was included in a second PCR lasting about 7 to 12 cycles. Each cDNA was tagged by a template-switch adaptor containing 12 random nucleotides. Every sample produced at least 2.5 million CDR3-containing paired-end reads. TCRdb independently ran MiXCR on the 5' RACE reads; one entry per CDR3 protein. The sample contains 500,000 to 550,000 distinct CDR3 sequences, nearly 25% of which appear only once. Germline CDR1 and CDR2: PRHDT and FYEKMQ (reference sequence). The CDR3 spans 14 residues. V was cut by 5 bases and J by 2 bases, with 12 bases left in between. A further study also used this sample, focusing on T cells of mothers and their children. That source reports: Donors comprised a few healthy Caucasian mothers plus their six children. Related mother-child pairs showed slightly higher but non-significant overlap than unrelated pairs.

The sample taken for sequencing was blood. The receptor was derived from a boy younger than 18 in good health. The chain has TRBV13 and TRBJ1-2; tentatively, D is TRBD1 (5 bases). The CDR3 loop is CASSHGTENYGYTF. The CDR3 DNA sequence: TGTGCCAGCAGCCACGGGACCGAAAACTATGGCTACACCTTC.